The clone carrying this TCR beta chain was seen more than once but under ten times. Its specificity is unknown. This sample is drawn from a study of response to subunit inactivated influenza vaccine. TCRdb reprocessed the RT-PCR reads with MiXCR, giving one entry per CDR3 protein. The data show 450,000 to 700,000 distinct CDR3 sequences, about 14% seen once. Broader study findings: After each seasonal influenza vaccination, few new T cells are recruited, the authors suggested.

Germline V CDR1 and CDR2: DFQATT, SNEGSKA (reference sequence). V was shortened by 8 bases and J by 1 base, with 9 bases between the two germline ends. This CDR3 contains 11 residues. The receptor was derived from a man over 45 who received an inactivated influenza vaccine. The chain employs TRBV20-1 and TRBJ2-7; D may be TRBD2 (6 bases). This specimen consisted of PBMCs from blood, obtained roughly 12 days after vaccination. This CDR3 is CSWGDSYEQYF. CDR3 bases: TGCAGTTGGGGGGATTCCTACGAGCAGTACTTC.